These 30 T cell receptor beta chains were sequenced from one sample in a study of cytomegalovirus exposure and HLA in healthy donors. A multiplex PCR was run with 60 Vbeta primers and 13 Jbeta primers. Data came from immunoSEQ multiplex PCR; TCRdb stores just in-frame clones and leaves some out. The sample consists of about 120,000 clones, about 70% of them appearing once. What was sequenced was PBMCs. These receptors were taken from a woman aged 40 to 50 in good health and CMV-seronegative.

The CDR3 DNA reads TGTGCCAGCAGTGAGGCCCAGGGTTCCAATCAGCCCCAGCATTTT. This sequence encodes CASSEAQGSNQPQHF. The rearrangement links TRBV25-1 to TRBJ1-5; possibly TRBD1 for D (5 bases). This CDR3 is built from 15 residues. The germline CDR1 and CDR2 sequences are MGHDK and SYGVNS. The ends were cut back, 3 bases at V and 3 bases at J, with 12 bases in the middle. Using reference TRBV25-1 and TRBJ1-5 for the parts outside the CDR3, the full variable domain is EADIYQTPRYLVIGTGKKITLECSQTMGHDKMYWYQQDPGMELHLIHYSYGVNSTEKGDLSSESTVSRIRTEHFPLTLESARPSHTSQYLCASSEAQGSNQPQHFGDGTRLSIL.

The rearrangement joins TRBV9 to TRBJ2-5; D might be TRBD1 (6 bases). The J call may be mistaken, given a closer DNA end match to TRBJ2-7. In germline, CDR1 is SGDLS, CDR2 YYNGEE. The CDR3 runs to 16 residues. CDR3 region: CASSVATRGSSYEQYF. The CDR3 region has the DNA TGTGCCAGCAGCGTAGCTACGAGGGGGTCCTCCTACGAGCAGTACTTC.

The genes are TRBV19 and TRBJ1-5; the match to TRBD1 covers 7 bases. V lost 7 bases, J lost 4 bases, and 13 bases stayed unmatched. The CDR3 is 16 amino acids. Germline CDR1 is LNHDA and CDR2 is SQIVND (reference sequence). CDR3 nucleotide sequence: TGTGCCAGTAAGGGCCCCCGGACAGGCTCTAATCAGCCCCAGCATTTT. This translates into CASKGPRTGSNQPQHF. The whole variable domain, remainder taken from reference TRBV19 and TRBJ1-5, is DGGITQSPKYLFRKEGQNVTLSCEQNLNHDAMYWYRQDPGQGLRLIYYSQIVNDFQKGDIAEGYSVSREKKESFPLTVTSAQKNPTAFYLCASKGPRTGSNQPQHFGDGTRLSIL.

This clone has just a few counts. The CDR3 loop reads CASSLQRAYGYTF. CDR3 DNA: TGTGCCAGCAGCTTACAGCGGGCCTATGGCTACACCTTC. The rearrangement joins TRBV7-3 to TRBJ1-2; D gene ambiguous. The V end was cut by 2 bases, the J end by 4 bases, with 8 bases between. The CDR3 is 13 amino acids. Germline lookup yields CDR1 SGHTA and CDR2 FQGTGA.

This clone has more than one count but fewer than ten. V gene TRBV7-3 combines with J gene TRBJ2-1; unclear D gene. Trimming shortened V by 5 bases and J by 6 bases, and 17 bases separated the two germline ends. CDR1 and CDR2 (germline): SGHTA, FQGTGA. The CDR3 is made up of 15 amino acids. The CDR3 sequence: CASSPSASRSNEQFF. The CDR3 DNA sequence: TGTGCCAGCAGCCCCTCAGCTTCTCGGAGCAATGAGCAGTTCTTC. Full variable domain (missing parts from reference TRBV7-3 and TRBJ2-1): GAGVSQTPSNKVTEKGKYVELRCDPISGHTALYWYRQSLGQGPEFLIYFQGTGAADDSGLPNDRFFAVRPEGSVSTLKIQRTERGDSAVYLCASSPSASRSNEQFFGPGTRLTVL.

In its sample, this clone was seen once. The rearrangement uses TRBV29-1 and TRBJ2-3, with 9 bases that match TRBD2. The germline gives CDR1 SQVTM, CDR2 ANQGSEA. The CDR3 covers 13 residues. CDR3 nucleotides: TGCGGGGGTAGCGGGGGACCCACAGATACGCAGTATTTT. Protein sequence: CGGSGGPTDTQYF.

This clone was seen only a few times. This rearrangement joins TRBV7-2 to TRBJ2-3; 10 nucleotides line up with TRBD2. CDR3 length: 16 amino acids. Trimming removed 4 bases from V and 8 bases from J; junction bases left unmatched: 12. CDR1 and CDR2 from the germline V gene are SGHTA and FQGNSA. In DNA, the CDR3 is TGTGCCAGCAGCTGGACTAGCGGAGCGGGGGCAGGTACGCAGTATTTT. It specifies CASSWTSGAGAGTQYF.

The V and J genes are TRBV7-2 and TRBJ2-7; 7 nucleotides agree with TRBD2. Losses at the gene ends were 3 bases for V and 6 bases for J; bases not matched to a gene: 8. This CDR3 is built from 14 residues. Germline V gene data show CDR1 as SGHTA and CDR2 as FQGNSA. The CDR3 reads CASSFSSGGGEQYF. CDR3 coding DNA: TGTGCCAGCAGCTTTTCGTCGGGAGGAGGCGAGCAGTACTTC.

This sequence joins TRBV29-1 and TRBJ2-3; D might be TRBD2 (5 bases). The CDR3 loop spans 13 amino acids. The germline gives CDR1 SQVTM, CDR2 ANQGSEA. V was pared by 3 bases and J by 1 base, with 8 bases between. The CDR3 DNA is TGCAGCGTTGACGGGGTAGGCACAGATACGCAGTATTTT. Protein product: CSVDGVGTDTQYF.

The chain recombines TRBV18 with TRBJ2-1, with a tentative D call TRBD2 (5 bases). The CDR3 totals 13 residues. The germline CDR1 and CDR2 sequences are KGHSH and LQKENI. Trimming left V 1 base short and J 8 bases short, with 9 bases between. CDR3 sequence (DNA): TGTGCCAGCTCACCACTGTCCGGGGATGAGCAGTTCTTC. This translates into CASSPLSGDEQFF.

The chain is built from TRBV10-2 and TRBJ2-7, with 12 bases lining up with TRBD2. Germline trimming cut 3 bases from V and 3 bases from J; bases unmatched to any gene: 6. The germline CDR1 and CDR2 sequences are WSHSY and SAAADI. The CDR3 runs to 16 residues. The CDR3 region is CASSDLAGGIHYEQYF. CDR3 nucleotides: TGCGCCAGCAGTGACCTAGCGGGAGGGATTCACTACGAGCAGTACTTC.

This clone has just one count. V and J are TRBV7-9 and TRBJ2-7; a weak D match, TRBD2 (6 bases). The CDR3 is made up of 15 amino acids. CDR1 and CDR2 from the germline V gene are SEHNR and FQNEAQ (reference sequence). Trimming cost V 3 bases and J 2 bases, with 14 bases left between them. The CDR3 DNA reads TGTGCCAGCAGCTTTCGGGCTAGCGTGGCCTACGAGCAGTACTTC. It yields the protein CASSFRASVAYEQYF.

Here the CDR3 reads CAISESTRQGYTF. CDR3 in DNA: TGTGCCATCAGTGAGTCGACTCGACAGGGCTACACCTTC. The genes are TRBV10-3 and TRBJ1-2; D might be TRBD1 (5 bases). Germline CDR1 is ENHRY and CDR2 is SYGVKD. V lost 0 bases, J lost 8 bases, and 10 bases lay in between. The CDR3 is 13 amino acids.

The chain combines TRBV2 with TRBJ1-6; TRBD1 agrees at 8 bases. The CDR3 extends over 15 amino acids. V was clipped by 5 bases and J by 9 bases; unmatched bases: 9. From germline, CDR1 is SNHLY and CDR2 FYNNEI. The DNA of the CDR3 is TGTGCCAGCAGTACCCGGCAGGGGGCTCTTTCACCCCTCCACTTT. This encodes CASSTRQGALSPLHF. Full variable domain (remainder filled in from reference TRBV2 and TRBJ1-6): EPEVTQTPSHQVTQMGQEVILRCVPISNHLYFYWYRQILGQKVEFLVSFYNNEISEKSEIFDDQFSVERPDGSNFTLKIRSTKLEDSAMYFCASSTRQGALSPLHFGNGTRLTVT.

The V and J genes are TRBV2 and TRBJ2-6; unclear D gene. Looked up from germline, CDR1 is SNHLY and CDR2 is FYNNEI. The CDR3 is 15 residues long. Trimming cost V 5 bases and J 0 bases, with 8 bases left between them. The CDR3 nucleotides are TGTGCCAGCAGTCGTGTCGGCTCTGGGGCCAACGTCCTGACTTTC. As protein: CASSRVGSGANVLTF.

This chain uses TRBV29-1 with TRBJ1-1; 8 nucleotides agree with TRBD1. This CDR3 has 11 amino acids. Unmatched junction bases numbered 3, after V lost 7 bases and J lost 5 bases. Germline CDR1 and CDR2: SQVTM and ANQGSEA. The CDR3 sequence is CSADRGTEAFF. DNA of the CDR3: TGCAGCGCCGACAGGGGAACTGAAGCTTTCTTT. Using reference TRBV29-1 and TRBJ1-1 for the parts outside the CDR3, the full variable domain is SAVISQKPSRDICQRGTSLTIQCQVDSQVTMMFWYRQQPGQSLTLIATANQGSEATYESGFVIDKFPISRPNLTFSTLTVSNMSPEDSSIYLCSADRGTEAFFGQGTRLTVV.

This clone turned up a few times. The genes are TRBV6-1 and TRBJ1-1, with a possible D match to TRBD1 (6 bases). The CDR3 length is 13 residues. V dropped 6 bases and J dropped 4 bases, with 12 bases sitting between them. The germline V gene encodes CDR1 MNHNS and CDR2 SASEGT. The CDR3 nucleotides read TGTGCCAGCAGGACCGGGGGGCTCACTGAAGCTTTCTTT. It codes for CASRTGGLTEAFF.

This clone occurred a few times. The chain combines TRBV5-4 with TRBJ2-2; 13 nucleotides line up with TRBD2. The CDR3 sequence is 16 residues long. Germline V gene lookup returns CDR1 SGHNT and CDR2 YYREEE (reference sequence). With 4 bases clipped from V and 6 bases from J, the junction kept 6 bases outside the gene matches. The CDR3 protein is CASSRGTSGIAGELFF. In DNA, the CDR3 is TGTGCCAGCAGCCGGGGGACTAGCGGGATTGCCGGGGAGCTGTTTTTT.

This clone was counted a few times. The V and J genes are TRBV29-1 and TRBJ2-3; D perhaps matches TRBD2 (6 bases). With 3 bases removed from V and 2 bases from J, the gap between germline ends came to 30 bases. The germline CDR1 and CDR2 sequences are SQVTM and ANQGSEA. The length of the CDR3 is 20 residues. For the CDR3, the DNA is TGCAGCGTTGACCAGAGGAGAGCCCATCAGACTAGAGGTGTCACAGATACGCAGTATTTT. Encoded protein: CSVDQRRAHQTRGVTDTQYF.

The chain employs TRBV28 and TRBJ2-5, with 9 bases fitting TRBD1. The end of the DNA aligns better with TRBJ2-7, so the J call may be wrong. The length of the CDR3 is 14 residues. Germline assignment: CDR1 MDHEN and CDR2 SYDVKM. The CDR3 DNA follows: TGTGCCAGCAGTGCGACAGGGGGAGGAGACGAGCAGTACTTC. This translates into CASSATGGGDEQYF.

The rearrangement joins TRBV18 to TRBJ1-1, with 9 bases lining up with TRBD1. The CDR3 contains 16 residues. Germline-derived CDR1 and CDR2 are KGHSH and LQKENI. Trimming cost V 2 bases and J 0 bases; bases outside gene matches: 4. CDR3 sequence: CASSPVGQGMNTEAFF. The CDR3 bases are TGTGCCAGCTCACCAGTGGGACAGGGAATGAACACTGAAGCTTTCTTT.

This clone was seen just once. The gene calls are TRBV11-1 and TRBJ2-7, with TRBD1 matching 8 bases. This CDR3 is 15 amino acids long. The germline V gene has CDR1 SGHAT and CDR2 FQDESV (reference sequence). V shed 5 bases and J 0 bases; nucleotides not matched to a gene: 6. CDR3 protein: CASSPRTGSSYEQYF. The CDR3, as DNA: TGTGCCAGCAGCCCGCGGACAGGGAGCTCCTACGAGCAGTACTTC. Full variable domain (rest looked up from reference TRBV11-1 and TRBJ2-7): EAEVAQSPRYKITEKSQAVAFWCDPISGHATLYWYRQILGQGPELLVQFQDESVVDDSQLPKDRFSAERLKGVDSTLKIQPAELGDSAMYLCASSPRTGSSYEQYFGPGTRLTVT.

This clone was seen a handful of times. V gene TRBV4-3 combines with J gene TRBJ2-1; a possible D gene is TRBD1 (5 bases). CDR3 length: 18 residues. Between the trimmed V and J ends, which lost 0 bases and 0 bases, there was a span of 15 bases. Per the germline V gene, CDR1 is LGHNA and CDR2 is YSLEER. This CDR3 is CASSQDRVRGPSYNEQFF. In nucleotides, the CDR3 is TGCGCCAGCAGCCAAGATCGTGTTAGGGGTCCCTCCTACAATGAGCAGTTCTTC.

This clone was observed a handful of times. The chain employs TRBV5-4 and TRBJ1-1; tentatively, D is TRBD1 (6 bases). The CDR3 runs to 14 residues. Trimming pared 4 bases from V and 7 bases from J, leaving 17 bases between. In germline, CDR1 is SGHNT, CDR2 YYREEE (reference sequence). The CDR3 bases are TGTGCCAGCAGCCAAGATTCGTGGGGGCGTGAAGCTTTCTTT. Protein product: CASSQDSWGREAFF.

The rearrangement links TRBV19 to TRBJ2-7, with D tentatively TRBD2 (6 bases). From germline, CDR1 is LNHDA and CDR2 SQIVND (reference sequence). V lost 5 bases to trimming and J lost 6 bases, with 14 bases between them. CDR3 length: 13 amino acids. In DNA, the CDR3 is TGTGCCAGTAGTGACCTCGGCGGGGTCGAGCAGTACTTC. The encoded protein is CASSDLGGVEQYF.

The V call is TRBV28, the J call TRBJ1-2, with D maybe TRBD1 (6 bases). V lost 3 bases to trimming and J lost 4 bases, with 9 bases between them. The CDR3 covers 13 residues. Germline values: CDR1 MDHEN, CDR2 SYDVKM. The CDR3: CASSLGGAYGYTF. The CDR3 bases are TGTGCCAGCAGTTTGGGGGGGGCCTATGGCTACACCTTC.

V usage is TRBV19 and J usage is TRBJ1-3; D perhaps matches TRBD1 (6 bases). This CDR3 contains 17 residues. Germline CDR1 LNHDA, CDR2 SQIVND (reference sequence). The ends were cut back, 5 bases at V and 0 bases at J, with 17 bases in the middle. The CDR3 DNA reads as TGTGCCAGTAGTCCTCTCACGACAGGACGCTCTGGAAACACCATATATTTT. Translating gives CASSPLTTGRSGNTIYF.

This clone was detected only a few times. The chain is built from TRBV4-2 and TRBJ1-5; TRBD1 matches at 10 bases. The V gene's germline CDR1 is LGHNA and CDR2 YNFKEQ. The junction had 0 bases not matched to a gene; V was cut back by 3 bases and J by 4 bases. The CDR3 loop spans 14 amino acids. In DNA, the CDR3 is TGTGCCAGCAGCCAGGGACAGGGGAATCAGCCCCAGCATTTT. It is translated as CASSQGQGNQPQHF.

Many counts were recorded for this clone. This chain connects TRBV9 to TRBJ2-5, with D possibly matching TRBD1 (6 bases). The germline V gene encodes CDR1 SGDLS and CDR2 YYNGEE. Trimming removed 0 bases from V and 3 bases from J, with 12 bases in between. This CDR3 is 15 amino acids long. CDR3 DNA sequence: TGTGCCAGCAGCGTAGGAGGCCGGGACAAAGAGACCCAGTACTTC. This encodes CASSVGGRDKETQYF.

In this sample, this clone turned up a few times. The chain combines TRBV5-1 with TRBJ1-1; D is ambiguous. The CDR3 extends over 14 amino acids. V was shortened by 0 bases and J by 6 bases, with 12 bases between the two germline ends. CDR1 is SGHRS and CDR2 is YFSETQ in the germline V gene. Here the CDR3 reads CASSLGAYEAEAFF. The CDR3 bases are TGCGCCAGCAGCTTGGGCGCCTACGAAGCTGAAGCTTTCTTT.